This passage covers 23 T cell receptor beta chains from one sample sequenced in a study of cytomegalovirus exposure and HLA in healthy donors. PCR used 60 Vbeta primers and 13 Jbeta primers. Repertoires were generated with immunoSEQ multiplex PCR, while TCRdb's copy carries only in-frame clones and drops some. The table has 170,000 or so clones, 75% to 90% seen once. The sequenced material came from PBMCs. These TCRs come from a man aged 50 to 60 in good health and CMV-seronegative.

Points on this clone: Compared with germline, one end of the junction differs, possibly owing to a read error. The V and J genes are TRBV6-1 and TRBJ1-2; the D gene is possibly TRBD1 (5 bases). Germline CDR1 is MNHNS and CDR2 is SASEGT. The CDR3 has 10 residues. CDR3 sequence (DNA): TGTGCCAGCAGTGAGAGACAGCCCGGCTTC. Its protein is CASSERQPGF.

The V gene is TRBV19, the J gene TRBJ2-3; TRBD2 matches 8 bases. Germline V CDR1 and CDR2: LNHDA, SQIVND (reference sequence). This CDR3 has 14 residues. V lost 6 bases and J lost 1; bases outside the gene matches: 3. CDR3 residues: CASRSRGGTDTQYF. In nucleotides, the CDR3 is TGTGCCAGTAGATCGCGGGGGGGCACAGATACGCAGTATTTT. Drawing the rest from reference TRBV19 and TRBJ2-3, the complete variable domain is DGGITQSPKYLFRKEGQNVTLSCEQNLNHDAMYWYRQDPGQGLRLIYYSQIVNDFQKGDIAEGYSVSREKKESFPLTVTSAQKNPTAFYLCASRSRGGTDTQYFGPGTRLTVL.

V is TRBV6-1 and J is TRBJ1-2; 9 bases agree with TRBD1. V lost 2 bases to trimming and J lost 7 bases; unmatched junction nucleotides: 5. This CDR3 has 14 amino acids. CDR1 and CDR2 from the germline V gene are MNHNS and SASEGT. The CDR3 DNA follows: TGTGCCAGCAGTGAATACAGGGGGCAGGGTGGCTACACCTTC. Encoded protein: CASSEYRGQGGYTF.

This rearrangement joins TRBV9 to TRBJ2-3, with D tentatively TRBD1 (6 bases). Trimming took 5 bases from V and 5 from J, leaving 18 bases between them. From germline, CDR1 is SGDLS and CDR2 YYNGEE. This CDR3 comprises 15 residues. CDR3 residues: CASRGANTWGDTQYF. Here the CDR3 DNA reads TGTGCCAGCAGGGGGGCCAACACCTGGGGAGATACGCAGTATTTT.

This clone turned up a few times. This chain links TRBV6-5 with TRBJ1-6; 9 positions agree with TRBD1. Germline V lookup: CDR1 MNHEY, CDR2 SVGAGI. J was trimmed by 9 bases and V by 4 bases; bases with no gene match: 7. CDR3 length: 15 residues. The CDR3 here is CASSWGQGYRSPLHF. The CDR3 nucleotides read TGTGCCAGCAGTTGGGGACAGGGTTATCGTTCACCCCTCCACTTT.

The chain has TRBV7-3 and TRBJ2-5, with D possibly matching TRBD1 (5 bases). Per germline, CDR1 SGHTA and CDR2 FQGTGA. This CDR3 region has 15 residues. V lost 1 base to trimming and J lost 0 bases, with 9 bases between them. The CDR3 DNA reads as TGTGCCAGCAGCTTAAACGGCAGGGACCAAGAGACCCAGTACTTC. Protein sequence: CASSLNGRDQETQYF.

V gene TRBV30 combines with J gene TRBJ2-5; 8 bases are a match to TRBD2. The CDR3 totals 15 residues. Germline CDR1 GTSNPN, CDR2 SVGIG (reference sequence). J gave up 0 bases and V 4 bases, and 7 bases lay outside the gene matches. The CDR3 bases are TGTGCCTGGAAGGGGACTAGTGGTTACCAAGAGACCCAGTACTTC. Translation gives CAWKGTSGYQETQYF.

A word on this clone: The junction differs from germline at one of its ends, possibly a read error. CDR3 region: CSSSFGGVNEKLFF. The CDR3 coding sequence is TGTTCCAGCAGCTTCGGGGGGGTTAATGAAAAACTGTTTTTT. This chain links TRBV7-9 with TRBJ1-4; possibly TRBD1 for D (5 bases). Looked up from germline, CDR1 is SEHNR and CDR2 is FQNEAQ (reference sequence). CDR3 length equals 14 residues.

Details on this clone: One end of the junction varies from germline; a read error may be responsible. The rearrangement uses TRBV7-9 and TRBJ2-5; D is ambiguous. The CDR3 is made up of 12 amino acids. Germline loops: CDR1 SEHNR, CDR2 FQNEAQ (reference sequence). The CDR3, as DNA: TGTTCCAGCAGCTTACCGGGAGAGACCCAGTACTTC. This encodes CSSSLPGETQYF. Full variable domain (outside the CDR3, taken from reference TRBV7-9 and TRBJ2-5): DTGVSQNPRHKITKRGQNVTFRCDPISEHNRLYWYRQTLGQGPEFLTYFQNEAQLEKSRLLSDRFSAERPKGSFSTLEIQRTEQGDSAMYLCSSSLPGETQYFGPGTRLLVL.

This rearrangement joins TRBV9 to TRBJ2-2; 8 bases are a match to TRBD2. The CDR3 has 17 residues. Germline V CDR1 and CDR2: SGDLS, YYNGEE. V trimming: 0 bases; J trimming: 0 bases; junction bases outside the gene matches: 4. CDR3 sequence reads: CASSVAQRGTNTGELFF. In nucleotides, the CDR3 is TGTGCCAGCAGCGTAGCCCAGCGGGGGACGAACACCGGGGAGCTGTTTTTT.

CDR3: CASSEDLGPVKHF. The CDR3 DNA sequence: TGTGCCAGCAGTGAAGACCTGGGCCCCGTCAAGCATTTT. This chain uses TRBV2 with TRBJ1-5, with no clear D. The germline CDR1 and CDR2 sequences are SNHLY and FYNNEI. V was pared by 1 base and J by 14 bases, with 15 bases between. The CDR3 extends over 13 amino acids.

The V call is TRBV28, the J call TRBJ2-7; no clear D gene. V lost 1 base to trimming and J lost 5 bases, with 6 bases between them. This CDR3 has 12 residues. CDR1 is MDHEN, CDR2 SYDVKM, per germline. Written as DNA, the CDR3 is TGTGCCAGCAGTTTATTAACTAACGAGCAGTACTTC. This gives the protein CASSLLTNEQYF.

This clone was found a few times. The same CDR3 arises from other DNA sequences in this sample as well. V and J are TRBV7-2 and TRBJ2-5, with 7 positions matching TRBD2. J lost 4 bases, V lost 5 bases, and 7 bases had no gene match. In germline, CDR1 is SGHTA, CDR2 FQGNSA. CDR3 length equals 14 residues. The CDR3 DNA reads TGTGCCAGCAGCCGGCGGGAGCTTCCAGAGACCCAGTACTTC. Protein: CASSRRELPETQYF. Looking up the rest from reference TRBV7-2 and TRBJ2-5 gives the full variable domain: GAGVSQSPSNKVTEKGKDVELRCDPISGHTALYWYRQSLGQGLEFLIYFQGNSAPDKSGLPSDRFSAERTGGSVSTLTIQRTQQEDSAVYLCASSRRELPETQYFGPGTRLLVL.

J is TRBJ1-4 and V is TRBV7-9; no clear D gene. Trimming stripped 2 bases from V and 8 bases from J, with 12 bases between. The germline CDR1 and CDR2 sequences are SEHNR and FQNEAQ (reference sequence). This CDR3 has 14 residues. For the CDR3, the DNA is TGTGCCAGCAGCTTACAGGCGACGAAGGAAAAACTGTTTTTT. This translates into CASSLQATKEKLFF.

The chain has TRBV18 and TRBJ2-1; 9 bases map to TRBD2. This CDR3 is built from 17 residues. Germline V gives CDR1 KGHSH, CDR2 LQKENI. J gave up 4 bases and V 0 bases, and 7 bases lay outside the gene matches. The CDR3 coding sequence is TGTGCCAGCTCACCACCGGTGACTAGCGGAAGGTACAATGAGCAGTTCTTC. Its translation: CASSPPVTSGRYNEQFF.

CDR3: CASSLWGTGGQPQHF. The CDR3 nucleotides are TGTGCCAGCAGCTTATGGGGGACAGGAGGCCAGCCCCAGCATTTT. This chain connects TRBV5-6 to TRBJ1-5, with 8 bases aligning to TRBD1. The junction had 8 bases not matched to a gene; V was cut back by 2 bases and J by 7 bases. The CDR3 is 15 amino acids. Germline lookup yields CDR1 SGHDT and CDR2 YYEEEE.

The chain joins TRBV5-1 to TRBJ2-5, with D unresolved. The J call is in doubt because the DNA end fits TRBJ2-7 better. CDR1 and CDR2 (germline): SGHRS, YFSETQ. This CDR3 is 16 amino acids long. The CDR3 sequence: CASSLAIITSSYEQYF. CDR3 nucleotides: TGCGCCAGCAGCTTGGCCATTATCACTTCCTCCTACGAGCAGTACTTC.

The chain recombines TRBV10-3 with TRBJ2-1; the D gene is possibly TRBD2 (6 bases). V was shortened by 7 bases and J by 8 bases, with 15 bases between the two germline ends. The CDR3 contains 13 residues. Germline V gene lookup returns CDR1 ENHRY and CDR2 SYGVKD. The DNA for the CDR3 is TGTGCCATCAACACGGGAGAGGGGTATGAGCAGTTCTTC. Translated: CAINTGEGYEQFF.

The chain couples TRBV7-2 to TRBJ1-1; 7 nucleotides match TRBD1. The V segment lost 1 base and the J segment 4 bases; nucleotides outside the gene matches: 6. CDR1 and CDR2 (germline): SGHTA, FQGNSA. CDR3 length equals 15 residues. CDR3 sequence reads: CASSLEEGARTEAFF. The CDR3 region has the DNA TGTGCCAGCAGCTTAGAAGAGGGGGCTCGCACTGAAGCTTTCTTT. The whole variable domain, remainder taken from reference TRBV7-2 and TRBJ1-1, is GAGVSQSPSNKVTEKGKDVELRCDPISGHTALYWYRQSLGQGLEFLIYFQGNSAPDKSGLPSDRFSAERTGGSVSTLTIQRTQQEDSAVYLCASSLEEGARTEAFFGQGTRLTVV.

The chain carries TRBV28 and TRBJ2-3; TRBD2 might be the D (6 bases). The germline V and J ends were trimmed by 6 bases and 6 bases, with 7 bases remaining between them. The CDR3 contains 11 residues. CDR1 is MDHEN and CDR2 is SYDVKM in the germline V gene. For the CDR3, the DNA is TGTGCCAGCAGAAGCGGGGATACGCAGTATTTT. It encodes CASRSGDTQYF.

The chain uses TRBV28 and TRBJ2-5; 9 bases are shared with TRBD2. Germline V gene lookup returns CDR1 MDHEN and CDR2 SYDVKM. The CDR3 runs 17 residues. V lost 5 bases, J lost 2 bases, and 12 bases stayed unmatched. The CDR3 sequence is CASSPSGSAGGQETQYF. The CDR3, as DNA: TGTGCCAGCAGTCCGTCAGGTTCGGCGGGAGGGCAAGAGACCCAGTACTTC.

The chain joins TRBV5-8 to TRBJ1-5; 11 bases are shared with TRBD1. Germline CDR1 reads SGHTS; CDR2 reads YDEGEE. The CDR3 sequence is 18 residues long. Trimming at V came to 2 bases and at J to 3 bases, leaving 10 bases not matched to a gene. The CDR3, as DNA: TGTGCCAGCAGCTTCCATCGGGGACAGGGGGTTCCCAATCAGCCCCAGCATTTT. It is translated as CASSFHRGQGVPNQPQHF.

A remark on this clone: Given the absence of the conserved phenylalanine or tryptophan at the CDR3 end, a read error is likely. The limits of the CDR3 on the DNA are not certain, so only TCRdb's listed CDR3 is given. CDR3 sequence reads: CASRPNRREAG. V usage is TRBV12-2 and J usage is TRBJ1-2; the D call in the table, TRBD1, was not verified against the DNA. TRBV12-2 is a pseudogene locus. Inclusive of both ends, the CDR3 amounts to 11 amino acids.